Here is one TCR beta chain with its context. The antigen is unknown. The junction and the germline gene differ at one end; a read error may be behind it. This record belongs to a study of CD8+CD57+ T cells in acquired aplastic anemia. Study details: Isolated CD4+ and CD8+ cells, once sorted, yielded DNA averaging roughly 3.4 ug. An average of approximately 11 million reads for CD4+ cells was obtained from healthy donors.

Genomic DNA, serving as template, underwent TCR beta VDJ and CDR3 profiling. TCRdb re-analysed the reads in MiXCR, keeping a single row per CDR3 protein. The table includes around 170,000 distinct CDR3 sequences, approximately 45% detected once. The CDR3 has 14 residues. The V gene's germline CDR1 is LNHNV and CDR2 YYDKDF (reference sequence). Study-wide results and caveats: Statistical testing detected no significant gap in CD8+ Simpson's diversity between patients and controls. Patients shared just under 30 CD8+ CDR3 sequences with controls.

The chain carries TRBV15 and TRBJ1-5, with D unclear. The sequenced material came from sorted CD4+, CD8+, or CD8+CD57+ T cells (not recorded which) from PBMCs. This clonotype was sampled from a human donor in good health. Written as DNA, the CDR3 is TGTGCCACCGGCAGACCATTTAGCAATCAGCCCCAGCATTTT. It encodes CATGRPFSNQPQHF. Together with reference TRBV15 and TRBJ1-5, the CDR3 gives the full variable domain: DAMVIQNPRYQVTQFGKPVTLSCSQTLNHNVMYWYQQKSSQAPKLLFHYYDKDFNNEADTPDNFQSRRPNTSFCFLDIRSPGLGDTAMYLCATGRPFSNQPQHFGDGTRLSIL.